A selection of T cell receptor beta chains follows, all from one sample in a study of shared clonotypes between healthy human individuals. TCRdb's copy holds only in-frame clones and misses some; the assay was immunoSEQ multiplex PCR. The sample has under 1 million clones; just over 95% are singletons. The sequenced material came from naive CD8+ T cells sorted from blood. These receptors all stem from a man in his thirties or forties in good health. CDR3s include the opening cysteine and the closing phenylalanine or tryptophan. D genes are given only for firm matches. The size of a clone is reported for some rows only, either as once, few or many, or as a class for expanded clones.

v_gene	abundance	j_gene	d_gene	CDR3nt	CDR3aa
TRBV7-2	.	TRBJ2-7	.	TGTGCCAGCAGCTTCAAGTGGGGGGGCTACTACGAGCAGTACTTC	CASSFKWGGYYEQYF
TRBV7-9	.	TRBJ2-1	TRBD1	TGTGCCAGCGGCTACTCGGACAGGGCCCATGAGCAGTTCTTC	CASGYSDRAHEQFF
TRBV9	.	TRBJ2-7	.	TGTGCCAGCAGCCCGGACGAGGTCTCCGAGCAGTACTTC	CASSPDEVSEQYF
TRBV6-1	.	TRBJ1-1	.	TGTGCCAGCAGTGTAAAACAGGGAGCTGTGTTCACTGAAGCTTTCTTT	CASSVKQGAVFTEAFF
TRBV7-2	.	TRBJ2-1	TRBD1	TGTGCCAGCAGCCGACTGGGACAGGGGATCTACAATGAGCAGTTCTTC	CASSRLGQGIYNEQFF
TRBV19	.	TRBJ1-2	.	TGTGCCAGTAGTCGCGCCCTCCTACAGGGAAACTATGGCTACACCTTC	CASSRALLQGNYGYTF
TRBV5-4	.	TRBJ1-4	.	TGTGCCAGCAAGGAGGAGACTAATGAAAAACTGTTTTTT	CASKEETNEKLFF
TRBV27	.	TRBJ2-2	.	TGTGCCAGCATGAGAAGCCCGAACACCGGGGAGCTGTTTTTT	CASMRSPNTGELFF
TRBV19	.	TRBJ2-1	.	TGTGCCAGTAGTATAGTGCTTAACAATGAGCAGTTCTTC	CASSIVLNNEQFF
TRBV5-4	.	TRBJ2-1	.	TGTGCCAGCACAGGGGTTCCTAGTCCCAATGAGCAGTTCTTC	CASTGVPSPNEQFF
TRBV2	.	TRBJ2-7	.	TGTGCCAGCAGTGACCGGGGTTACGAGCAGTACTTC	CASSDRGYEQYF
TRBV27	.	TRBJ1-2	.	TGTGCCAGCAGGAAGGGGGGCCAACGGGGACATGGCTACACCTTC	CASRKGGQRGHGYTF
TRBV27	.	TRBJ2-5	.	TGTGCCACGGGTAGGGGGGTGGAGACCCAGTACTTC	CATGRGVETQYF
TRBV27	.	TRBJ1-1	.	TGTGCCAGCAGTTTCGGGGTCAGGAGTAACACTGAAGCTTTCTTT	CASSFGVRSNTEAFF
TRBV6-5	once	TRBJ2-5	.	TGTGCCAGCAGCCGGGAGCGCGAGACCCAGTACTTC	CASSRERETQYF
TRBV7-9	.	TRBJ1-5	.	TGTGCCAGCAGCCTACGGCATTCAGGGGATCCCCAGCATTTT	CASSLRHSGDPQHF
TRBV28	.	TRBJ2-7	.	TGTGCCAGCAGTCCATCTCGGGTGGCCTACGAGCAGTACTTC	CASSPSRVAYEQYF
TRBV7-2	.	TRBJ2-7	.	TGTGCCAGCAGCCCCAGGCGTCCCTACGAGCAGTACTTC	CASSPRRPYEQYF
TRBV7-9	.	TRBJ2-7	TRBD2	TGTGCCAGCAGCACGAGTGAATTGGTCGGGAGGGATTACGAGCAGTACTTC	CASSTSELVGRDYEQYF
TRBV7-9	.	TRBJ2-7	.	TGTGCCAGCAGCTTAGAAACTCACGAGCAGTACTTC	CASSLETHEQYF
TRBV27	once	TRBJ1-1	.	TGTGCCAGCAGTTCCGGGACTGAAGCTTTCTTT	CASSSGTEAFF
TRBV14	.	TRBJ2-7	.	TGTGCCAGCAGCCTCTTGGGGCAGGGAGCCACCGAGCAGTACTTC	CASSLLGQGATEQYF
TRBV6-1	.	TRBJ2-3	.	TGTGCCAGCAGTGAAGCTTGGGCACCCGCAGATACGCAGTATTTT	CASSEAWAPADTQYF
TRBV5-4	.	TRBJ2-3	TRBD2	TGTGCCAGCAGCTTGGTGGGGACTAGCGCCAACACAGATACGCAGTATTTT	CASSLVGTSANTDTQYF
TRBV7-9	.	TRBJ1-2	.	TGTGCCAGCACCGGAGAAGGGGACTATGGCTACACCTTC	CASTGEGDYGYTF
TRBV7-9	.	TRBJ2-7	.	TGTGCCAGCAGCCCCGTACGAGTCGCCTACGAGCAGTACTTC	CASSPVRVAYEQYF
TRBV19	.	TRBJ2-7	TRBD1	TGTGCCAGTAGAGAGGGACAGGGAGGGACCTACGAGCAGTACTTC	CASREGQGGTYEQYF
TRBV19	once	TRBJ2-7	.	TGTGCCAGTAGTATCCCCGGCTCCCACGAGCAGTACTTC	CASSIPGSHEQYF
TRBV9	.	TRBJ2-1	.	TGTGCCAGCAGCGCGGAACAGGGCTATGAGCAGTTCTTC	CASSAEQGYEQFF
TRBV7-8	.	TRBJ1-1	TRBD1	TGTGCCAGCAGACCCAGGGGGGTCACTGAAGCTTTCTTT	CASRPRGVTEAFF
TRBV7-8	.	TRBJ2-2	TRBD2	TGTGCCAGCCTGAGGTTTTCCGCGGGAGGATCGGCCGGGGAGCTGTTTTTT	CASLRFSAGGSAGELFF